Listed below are T cell receptor beta chains from one sample, sequenced in a study of T cells after yellow fever vaccination. TCRdb re-called the 5' RACE reads with MiXCR, one entry per CDR3 protein. The sample contains about 500,000 distinct CDR3 sequences, about 17% of which appear only once. The sample in question was PBMCs, obtained around 5 days after the first yellow fever vaccination. These receptor sequences come from a man between 18 and 35 years old who received the YFV17D yellow fever vaccine. Both conserved end residues are part of each CDR3. A D gene is named only where the DNA matches it firmly. A row's size may be missing; if present it is once, few, many or a size class.

clone size: .
J gene: TRBJ1-6
V gene: TRBV20-1
D gene: TRBD1
CDR3 DNA: TGCAGTGGGACAGGGGCACTGGGTTCACCCCTCCACTTT
CDR3 protein: CSGTGALGSPLHF

clone size: once
J gene: TRBJ2-1
V gene: TRBV10-3
D gene: TRBD1
CDR3 DNA: TGTGCCATCTCTAGACAGGGGGCTGGTACCAACAATGAGCAGTTCTTC
CDR3 protein: CAISRQGAGTNNEQFF

clone size: .
J gene: TRBJ1-3
V gene: TRBV6-5
D gene: .
CDR3 DNA: TGTGCCAGCAGTTACTCGGTACTTGCCAACACCATATATTTT
CDR3 protein: CASSYSVLANTIYF

clone size: .
J gene: TRBJ2-2
V gene: TRBV12-3/TRBV12-4
D gene: TRBD1
CDR3 DNA: TGTGCCAGCAGCCGTAGACAGGGGCGAGAGTGGAACACCGGGGAGCTGTTTTTT
CDR3 protein: CASSRRQGREWNTGELFF

clone size: .
J gene: TRBJ1-6
V gene: TRBV6-1
D gene: .
CDR3 DNA: TGTGCCACCGCCCGGGAGGGAAATAATTCACCCCTCCACTTT
CDR3 protein: CATAREGNNSPLHF

clone size: .
J gene: TRBJ1-5
V gene: TRBV15
D gene: TRBD1
CDR3 DNA: TGTGCCACCAGCAGAGACGGGACAGGTAACCAGCCCCAGCATTTT
CDR3 protein: CATSRDGTGNQPQHF

clone size: .
J gene: TRBJ1-5
V gene: TRBV19
D gene: .
CDR3 DNA: TGTGCCAGTAGTGCCACAGGGCTTAGCAATCAGCCCCAGCATTTT
CDR3 protein: CASSATGLSNQPQHF

clone size: .
J gene: TRBJ1-3
V gene: TRBV6-5
D gene: .
CDR3 DNA: TGTGCCAGCGCCAGGAGCGACACCATATATTTT
CDR3 protein: CASARSDTIYF

clone size: .
J gene: TRBJ2-2
V gene: TRBV7-8
D gene: TRBD1
CDR3 DNA: TGTGCCAGCAGCATACAGGGGGCAAACACCGGGGAGCTGTTTTTT
CDR3 protein: CASSIQGANTGELFF

clone size: .
J gene: TRBJ1-3
V gene: TRBV3-1
D gene: .
CDR3 DNA: TGTGCCAGCAGCCGGATGCTCTCTGGAAACACCATATATTTT
CDR3 protein: CASSRMLSGNTIYF

clone size: .
J gene: TRBJ1-5
V gene: TRBV6-2/TRBV6-3
D gene: .
CDR3 DNA: TGTGCCAGCAGCCTCATTTTGAATCAGCCCCAGCATTTT
CDR3 protein: CASSLILNQPQHF

clone size: few
J gene: TRBJ1-2
V gene: TRBV6-5
D gene: TRBD1
CDR3 DNA: TGTGCCAGCAGTTACTCGACAGGGGGTAACTATGGCTACACCTTC
CDR3 protein: CASSYSTGGNYGYTF

clone size: few
J gene: TRBJ1-4
V gene: TRBV4-2
D gene: TRBD1
CDR3 DNA: TGTGCCAGCAGCCCCGACAGGGAAGGAGGAAAACTGTTTTTT
CDR3 protein: CASSPDREGGKLFF

clone size: .
J gene: TRBJ2-1
V gene: TRBV18
D gene: TRBD2
CDR3 DNA: TGTGCCAGCTCACCAAAACTCATTGGACTAGCGGGACCCGGCTCCTACAATGAGCAGTTCTTC
CDR3 protein: CASSPKLIGLAGPGSYNEQFF

clone size: .
J gene: TRBJ1-6
V gene: TRBV20-1
D gene: .
CDR3 DNA: TGCAGTGCCCGCCGAAGAGGCTCCTATAATTCACCCCTCCACTTT
CDR3 protein: CSARRRGSYNSPLHF

clone size: .
J gene: TRBJ1-3
V gene: TRBV12-3/TRBV12-4
D gene: TRBD1
CDR3 DNA: TGTGCCAGCAACCATGACAGGGGAAGAGCGGACTCTGGAAACACCATATATTTT
CDR3 protein: CASNHDRGRADSGNTIYF

clone size: .
J gene: TRBJ2-3
V gene: TRBV14
D gene: .
CDR3 DNA: TGTGCCAGCAGCGACCGGCCCGGGGACCGCACAGATACGCAGTATTTT
CDR3 protein: CASSDRPGDRTDTQYF

clone size: .
J gene: TRBJ2-1
V gene: TRBV18
D gene: .
CDR3 DNA: TGTGCCAGCTCACCACCGACGTGGAGCTCCTACAATGAGCAGTTCTTC
CDR3 protein: CASSPPTWSSYNEQFF

clone size: few
J gene: TRBJ2-1
V gene: TRBV7-9
D gene: TRBD1
CDR3 DNA: TGTGCCAGCAGCTCCCGACAGGGTCTATTCGATGAGCAGTTCTTC
CDR3 protein: CASSSRQGLFDEQFF

clone size: .
J gene: TRBJ1-2
V gene: TRBV10-2
D gene: TRBD1
CDR3 DNA: TGCGCCAGCAGGCACGGACAGGTAGACTATGGCTACACCTTC
CDR3 protein: CASRHGQVDYGYTF

clone size: .
J gene: TRBJ1-1
V gene: TRBV7-2
D gene: .
CDR3 DNA: TGTGCCAGCAGCCCCCCTCCCGGACGGCGCACTGAAGCTTTCTTT
CDR3 protein: CASSPPPGRRTEAFF

clone size: .
J gene: TRBJ2-7
V gene: TRBV5-1
D gene: .
CDR3 DNA: TGCGCCAGCAGCCGAACAGGGTTCTACGAGCAGTACTTC
CDR3 protein: CASSRTGFYEQYF

clone size: few
J gene: TRBJ2-5
V gene: TRBV4-2
D gene: .
CDR3 DNA: TGTGCCAGCAGCCAAGATCGGGCGGTCGAGACCCAGTACTTC
CDR3 protein: CASSQDRAVETQYF

clone size: few
J gene: TRBJ2-1
V gene: TRBV9
D gene: .
CDR3 DNA: TGTGCCAGCAGCGTAGTCCCGGGGACCCACAATGAGCAGTTCTTC
CDR3 protein: CASSVVPGTHNEQFF

clone size: many
J gene: TRBJ1-1
V gene: TRBV12-3/TRBV12-4
D gene: .
CDR3 DNA: TGTGCCAGCAGTTTAGTAGGAGGGCGCACTGAAGCTTTCTTT
CDR3 protein: CASSLVGGRTEAFF

clone size: .
J gene: TRBJ1-1
V gene: TRBV12-3/TRBV12-4
D gene: .
CDR3 DNA: TGTGCCAGCAGCTTTTTACAGGGCGCAGCTTTCTTT
CDR3 protein: CASSFLQGAAFF

clone size: .
J gene: TRBJ2-2
V gene: TRBV7-2
D gene: .
CDR3 DNA: TGTGCCAGCAGCCTATCCTATCCTGCCGGGGAGCTGTTTTTT
CDR3 protein: CASSLSYPAGELFF

clone size: few
J gene: TRBJ1-6
V gene: TRBV20-1
D gene: .
CDR3 DNA: TGCAGTGCTACCCCGGTAGCGAGGAGCTCCTATAATTCACCCCTCCACTTT
CDR3 protein: CSATPVARSSYNSPLHF

clone size: .
J gene: TRBJ2-1
V gene: TRBV7-2
D gene: .
CDR3 DNA: TGTGCCAGCAGCTTAACAGGACACGATGAGCAGTTCTTC
CDR3 protein: CASSLTGHDEQFF

clone size: .
J gene: TRBJ2-2
V gene: TRBV18
D gene: TRBD2
CDR3 DNA: TGTGCCAGCTCACCACGGATTAGCGGGGGGCCCCCTCCCCCCGGGGAGCTGTTTTTT
CDR3 protein: CASSPRISGGPPPPGELFF

clone size: few
J gene: TRBJ2-1
V gene: TRBV9
D gene: TRBD1
CDR3 DNA: TGTGCCAGCAGCCAGACAGGGGGTGAGCAGTTCTTC
CDR3 protein: CASSQTGGEQFF

clone size: .
J gene: TRBJ2-3
V gene: TRBV4-1
D gene: TRBD2
CDR3 DNA: TGCGCCAGCAGCCAGACGCGGGGGGGCAGCACAGATACGCAGTATTTT
CDR3 protein: CASSQTRGGSTDTQYF

clone size: .
J gene: TRBJ2-3
V gene: TRBV6-2/TRBV6-3
D gene: .
CDR3 DNA: TGTGCCAGCAGTTACCCGAACAAGGGAGATACGCAGTATTTT
CDR3 protein: CASSYPNKGDTQYF

clone size: .
J gene: TRBJ2-3
V gene: TRBV7-3
D gene: TRBD1
CDR3 DNA: TGTGCCAGCAGCTTATCTGGACAGGGGGTCCCAGATACGCAGTATTTT
CDR3 protein: CASSLSGQGVPDTQYF

clone size: .
J gene: TRBJ2-1
V gene: TRBV4-2
D gene: TRBD2
CDR3 DNA: TGTGCCAGCAGCCCAACGACTAGCGGGGCTCTAGGAGATGAGCAGTTCTTC
CDR3 protein: CASSPTTSGALGDEQFF

clone size: many
J gene: TRBJ1-1
V gene: TRBV20-1
D gene: .
CDR3 DNA: TGCAGTGCTAGAGTGCTCAGCTCTGAAGCTTTCTTT
CDR3 protein: CSARVLSSEAFF

clone size: .
J gene: TRBJ1-5
V gene: TRBV4-1
D gene: .
CDR3 DNA: TGCGCCAGCAGCCAAGGTTCGTCGGTGGGGAATCAGCCCCAGCATTTT
CDR3 protein: CASSQGSSVGNQPQHF

clone size: .
J gene: TRBJ1-2
V gene: TRBV5-6
D gene: .
CDR3 DNA: TGTGCCAGCAGCTCACCCTTAAGGCAGGGGTTCGGCTACACCTTC
CDR3 protein: CASSSPLRQGFGYTF

clone size: .
J gene: TRBJ2-5
V gene: TRBV6-2/TRBV6-3
D gene: .
CDR3 DNA: TGTGCCAGCAGTTACACAGCGGAGACCCAGTACTTC
CDR3 protein: CASSYTAETQYF

clone size: .
J gene: TRBJ1-2
V gene: TRBV6-2/TRBV6-3
D gene: .
CDR3 DNA: TGTGCCAGCAGTTACCCGTTCTATGGCTACACCTTC
CDR3 protein: CASSYPFYGYTF

clone size: many
J gene: TRBJ2-1
V gene: TRBV25-1
D gene: TRBD2
CDR3 DNA: TGTGCCAGCACCGGGACTACATACAATGAGCAGTTCTTC
CDR3 protein: CASTGTTYNEQFF

clone size: .
J gene: TRBJ2-7
V gene: TRBV7-2
D gene: .
CDR3 DNA: TGTGCCAGCAGCTTAGCAGGAGCGCCTAGCTCCTACGAGCAGTACTTC
CDR3 protein: CASSLAGAPSSYEQYF

clone size: .
J gene: TRBJ1-4
V gene: TRBV5-5
D gene: TRBD1
CDR3 DNA: TGTGCCAGCAGACTGACAGGGGGCATTGAAAAACTGTTTTTT
CDR3 protein: CASRLTGGIEKLFF

clone size: few
J gene: TRBJ1-3
V gene: TRBV7-9
D gene: .
CDR3 DNA: TGTGCCAGCAGCACCAGTGGGGAGAACACCATATATTTT
CDR3 protein: CASSTSGENTIYF

clone size: .
J gene: TRBJ2-7
V gene: TRBV30
D gene: .
CDR3 DNA: TGTGCCTGGAGTCAATCGGGACACCACTACGAGCAGTACTTC
CDR3 protein: CAWSQSGHHYEQYF

clone size: .
J gene: TRBJ2-3
V gene: TRBV7-9
D gene: TRBD2
CDR3 DNA: TGTGCCAGCAGCTTCACTAGCGGGGGGGATGATTATTTT
CDR3 protein: CASSFTSGGDDYF

clone size: .
J gene: TRBJ2-3
V gene: TRBV5-1
D gene: .
CDR3 DNA: TGCGCCAGCCGGTCCACGCCTAGCTCCACAGATACGAAGTATTTT
CDR3 protein: CASRSTPSSTDTKYF

clone size: few
J gene: TRBJ2-3
V gene: TRBV12-3/TRBV12-4
D gene: TRBD2
CDR3 DNA: TGTGCCACCTCCCGGGGGGCAGATACGCAGTATTTT
CDR3 protein: CATSRGADTQYF

clone size: few
J gene: TRBJ1-1
V gene: TRBV20-1
D gene: .
CDR3 DNA: TGCAGTGCTAGTAGAGGGGCCGACACTGAAGCTTTCTTT
CDR3 protein: CSASRGADTEAFF

clone size: .
J gene: TRBJ2-1
V gene: TRBV5-1
D gene: TRBD2
CDR3 DNA: TGCGCCAGCAGCTCCTTGACTAGCGGGGGGGCTGACAATGAGCAGTTCTTC
CDR3 protein: CASSSLTSGGADNEQFF

clone size: few
J gene: TRBJ2-7
V gene: TRBV6-5
D gene: TRBD2
CDR3 DNA: TGTGCCAGCAGTTACCGGGAGGCCTACGAGCAGTACTTC
CDR3 protein: CASSYREAYEQYF

clone size: .
J gene: TRBJ2-2
V gene: TRBV9
D gene: TRBD1
CDR3 DNA: TGTGCCAGCAGCGCCGGGACAGGAACGAACACCGGGGAGCTGTTTTTT
CDR3 protein: CASSAGTGTNTGELFF

clone size: .
J gene: TRBJ2-3
V gene: TRBV18
D gene: .
CDR3 DNA: TGTGCCAGCTCACCGGGGACGTTACCTAGCACAGATACGCAGTATTTT
CDR3 protein: CASSPGTLPSTDTQYF

clone size: few
J gene: TRBJ2-3
V gene: TRBV29-1
D gene: .
CDR3 DNA: TGCAGCGTTGCTCCCACCGGGGAAGATACGCAGTATTTT
CDR3 protein: CSVAPTGEDTQYF

clone size: .
J gene: TRBJ1-6
V gene: TRBV12-3/TRBV12-4
D gene: .
CDR3 DNA: TGTGCCAGCAGTTGGACAGTTAATTCACCCCTCCACTTT
CDR3 protein: CASSWTVNSPLHF

clone size: few
J gene: TRBJ1-4
V gene: TRBV2
D gene: .
CDR3 DNA: TGTGCCAGCAGCGAAATTGCAACTAATGAAAAACTGTTTTTT
CDR3 protein: CASSEIATNEKLFF

clone size: few
J gene: TRBJ2-1
V gene: TRBV7-2
D gene: TRBD2
CDR3 DNA: TGTGCCAGCAGCTCTCCCGGGGGGGGCCGGGAGCAGTTCTTC
CDR3 protein: CASSSPGGGREQFF

clone size: .
J gene: TRBJ1-1
V gene: TRBV7-2
D gene: .
CDR3 DNA: TGTGCCAGCAGTGATATGAACACTGAAGCTTTCTTT
CDR3 protein: CASSDMNTEAFF

clone size: once
J gene: TRBJ1-1
V gene: TRBV2
D gene: .
CDR3 DNA: TGTGCCAGCACCAAAGAGAGGGGCGGGGGCACTGAAGCTTTCTTT
CDR3 protein: CASTKERGGGTEAFF

clone size: few
J gene: TRBJ1-1
V gene: TRBV27
D gene: .
CDR3 DNA: TGTGCCAGCAGTTCAGGTGGAGGGACTGAAGCTTTCTTT
CDR3 protein: CASSSGGGTEAFF